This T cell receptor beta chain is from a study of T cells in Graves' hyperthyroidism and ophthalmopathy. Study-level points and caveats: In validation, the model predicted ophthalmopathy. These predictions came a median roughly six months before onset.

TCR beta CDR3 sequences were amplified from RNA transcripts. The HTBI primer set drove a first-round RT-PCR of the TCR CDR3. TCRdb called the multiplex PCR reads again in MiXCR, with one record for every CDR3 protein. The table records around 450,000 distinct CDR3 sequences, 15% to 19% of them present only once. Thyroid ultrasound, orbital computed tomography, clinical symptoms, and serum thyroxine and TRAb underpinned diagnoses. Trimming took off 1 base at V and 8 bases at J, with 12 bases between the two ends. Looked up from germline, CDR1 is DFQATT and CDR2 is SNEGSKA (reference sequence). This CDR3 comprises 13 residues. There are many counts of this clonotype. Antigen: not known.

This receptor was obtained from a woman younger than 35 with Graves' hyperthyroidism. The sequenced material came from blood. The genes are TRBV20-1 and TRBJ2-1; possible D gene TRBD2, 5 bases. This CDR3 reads CSARVRHGDEQFF. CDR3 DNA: TGCAGTGCTAGAGTTCGTCACGGGGATGAGCAGTTCTTC.